The 7 T cell receptor beta chains below were found in one sample sequenced in a study of cytomegalovirus exposure and HLA in healthy donors. The primer mix had 60 Vbeta and 13 Jbeta primers. Profiling relied on immunoSEQ multiplex PCR, and the TCRdb table lists in-frame clones only, not all of them. The sample has more than 90,000 clones; approximately 69% are singletons. The sample taken for sequencing was PBMCs. These receptors were collected from a boy aged 5-17 years in good health and CMV-seropositive.

The genes are TRBV7-3 and TRBJ2-2, with D possibly being TRBD2 (5 bases). Germline-derived CDR1 and CDR2 are SGHTA and FQGTGA. The V and J ends lost 1 base and 1 base respectively, with 7 bases between them. CDR3 length: 15 amino acids. The CDR3 region has the DNA TGTGCCAGCAGCTTAATGGGGAGGAACACCGGGGAGCTGTTTTTT. Encoded protein: CASSLMGRNTGELFF.

The gene calls are TRBV30 and TRBJ2-1; a possible D gene is TRBD1 (9 bases). Germline CDR1 is GTSNPN and CDR2 is SVGIG (reference sequence). The CDR3 is 18 residues long. Deletions cut 3 bases from V and 7 bases from J, with 28 bases between. CDR3 nucleotides: TGTGCCTGGAGCGGGAGGGGTTTGAACAGGGGGCGCCCAAATGAGCAGTTCTTC. This sequence encodes CAWSGRGLNRGRPNEQFF. The variable domain in full, with the rest retrieved from reference TRBV30 and TRBJ2-1, is SQTIHQWPATLVQPVGSPLSLECTVEGTSNPNLYWYRQAAGRGLQLLFYSVGIGQISSEVPQNLSASRPQDRQFILSSKKLLLSDSGFYLCAWSGRGLNRGRPNEQFFGPGTRLTVL.

This clone appeared a few times. The chain links TRBV6-4 to TRBJ1-2; the D gene is possibly TRBD1 (5 bases). The CDR3 is 14 amino acids. The germline V gene has CDR1 MRHNA and CDR2 SNTAGT. Deletions cut 2 bases from V and 8 bases from J, with 15 bases between. The CDR3 nucleotides read TGTGCCAGCAGTGACACCCTCGGGGGGTCCGGCTACACCTTC. It is translated as CASSDTLGGSGYTF.

The sample holds a few counts of this clone. The V gene is TRBV5-1, the J gene TRBJ2-7; tentative D call: TRBD2 (6 bases). This CDR3 is 14 amino acids long. Trimming removed 1 base from V and 5 bases from J, with 13 bases in between. The germline CDR1 and CDR2 sequences are SGHRS and YFSETQ. The CDR3 sequence is CASSLWVGGDEQYF. CDR3 nucleotide sequence: TGCGCCAGCAGCTTGTGGGTCGGCGGGGACGAGCAGTACTTC. Combining the CDR3 with reference TRBV5-1 and TRBJ2-7 gives the whole variable domain KAGVTQTPRYLIKTRGQQVTLSCSPISGHRSVSWYQQTPGQGLQFLFEYFSETQRNKGNFPGRFSGRQFSNSRSEMNVSTLELGDSALYLCASSLWVGGDEQYFGPGTRLTVT.

The chain has TRBV10-1 and TRBJ2-2; D possibly corresponds to TRBD2 (6 bases). Germline V gives CDR1 WNHNN, CDR2 SYGVQD (reference sequence). V was pared by 2 bases and J by 5 bases, with 15 bases between. The length of the CDR3 is 16 residues. DNA for the CDR3: TGCGCCAGCAGTGAGCCCCTTCCCGGAGGGACCGGGGAGCTGTTTTTT. Protein sequence: CASSEPLPGGTGELFF.

There are a few counts of this clone. CDR3 sequence: CASSPLGQAEKLFF. CDR3 sequence (DNA): TGTGCCAGCTCACCACTAGGACAGGCTGAAAAACTGTTTTTT. The rearrangement uses TRBV18 and TRBJ1-4, with TRBD1 matching over 7 bases. The germline gives CDR1 KGHSH, CDR2 LQKENI. There are 14 residues in the CDR3. V was clipped by 1 base and J by 7 bases; unmatched bases: 3.

The V and J genes are TRBV5-1 and TRBJ2-2, with 12 bases aligning to TRBD2. J was trimmed by 3 bases and V by 4 bases; bases with no gene match: 1. The CDR3 consists of 15 residues. Germline V gives CDR1 SGHRS, CDR2 YFSETQ. The CDR3: CASSGLAGHTGELFF. The CDR3 DNA follows: TGCGCCAGCAGCGGACTAGCGGGACACACCGGGGAGCTGTTTTTT.